These 9 T cell receptor beta chains share one sample of origin, sequenced in a study of identical twins. TCRdb reprocessed the 5' RACE reads with MiXCR, giving one entry per CDR3 protein. The sample shows 420,000 or so distinct CDR3 sequences, around 20% of them seen only once. Sequenced material: naive T cells sorted from blood. These receptor sequences come from a man aged 50 to 59 in good health.

This clonotype was seen only a few times. For the CDR3, the DNA is TGTGCCATCAGTGAGTCGGCACGTTCCTATGGCTACACCTTC. Protein: CAISESARSYGYTF. The chain employs TRBV10-3 and TRBJ1-2; D not certain. Trimming took off 0 bases at V and 4 bases at J, with 9 bases between the two ends. The CDR3 loop spans 14 amino acids. The germline gives CDR1 ENHRY, CDR2 SYGVKD.

This clonotype was counted a few times. The chain combines TRBV9 with TRBJ2-3; D uncertain. V lost 0 bases and J lost 5, with 16 bases in between. Germline CDR1 is SGDLS and CDR2 is YYNGEE. The CDR3 has 16 residues. In DNA form, the CDR3 reads TGTGCCAGCAGCGTAGCTGAAAGGGAAGGTCAAGATACGCAGTATTTT. Its translation is CASSVAEREGQDTQYF.

The chain uses TRBV6-5 and TRBJ2-1; perhaps TRBD2 as D (5 bases). Trimming pared 8 bases from V and 6 bases from J, leaving 11 bases between. Looked up from germline, CDR1 is MNHEY and CDR2 is SVGAGI. The CDR3 runs 12 residues. This CDR3 reads CASGLAINEQFF. CDR3 nucleotide sequence: TGTGCCAGCGGTCTAGCAATCAATGAGCAGTTCTTC.

The chain links TRBV12-3 or TRBV12-4 to TRBJ2-7; 10 bases line up with TRBD2. V lost 2 bases, J lost 6 bases, and 7 bases stayed unmatched. The CDR3 totals 15 residues. The CDR3 is CASSLLSGRQGEQYF. CDR3 bases: TGTGCCAGCAGTTTACTTAGCGGGAGGCAGGGCGAGCAGTACTTC.

This clonotype was observed a single time. This may come from a read error, since a much larger clone is one base off. This chain connects TRBV20-1 to TRBJ2-1; the D is unclear. From germline, CDR1 is DFQATT and CDR2 SNEGSKA (reference sequence). The CDR3 has 10 residues. V was trimmed by 7 bases and J by 1 base, leaving 2 bases between them. The CDR3 loop reads CSVSYNEQFF. The CDR3 nucleotides are TGCAGTGTTTCCTACAATGAGCAGTTCTTC.

The chain joins TRBV5-1 to TRBJ1-2; possibly TRBD1 for D (5 bases). With 0 bases removed from V and 4 bases from J, the gap between germline ends came to 10 bases. The V gene's germline CDR1 is SGHRS and CDR2 YFSETQ. This CDR3 has 14 amino acids. This CDR3 is CASSLDRNSYGYTF. The CDR3 coding sequence is TGCGCCAGCAGCTTGGACAGGAATTCCTATGGCTACACCTTC.

The chain carries TRBV7-6 and TRBJ2-1; D is perhaps TRBD1 or TRBD2 (6 bases each). The V end was cut by 1 base, the J end by 7 bases, with 26 bases between. Germline lookup yields CDR1 SGHVS and CDR2 FNYEAQ. This CDR3 region has 19 residues. In DNA, the CDR3 is TGTGCCAGCAGCTTAGGGTCCCATCGTTCGGGGGCGGGAATAAATGAGCAGTTCTTC. It is translated as CASSLGSHRSGAGINEQFF.

The chain recombines TRBV19 with TRBJ2-3; 8 bases are shared with TRBD1. Losses at the gene ends were 6 bases for V and 6 bases for J; bases not matched to a gene: 14. The CDR3 spans 16 residues. The germline gives CDR1 LNHDA, CDR2 SQIVND (reference sequence). CDR3 protein: CASRRGQGGLWDTQYF. The CDR3 bases are TGTGCCAGTAGACGCGGACAGGGTGGTCTGTGGGATACGCAGTATTTT.

This clonotype was detected a few times. This chain connects TRBV21-1 to TRBJ2-7; the table names TRBD1, a call not compared with the DNA. TRBV21-1 is noted as a pseudogene. The CDR3 loop spans 15 amino acids. Here the CDR3 DNA reads TGTGCCAGCAGCAAATCGAGGGGGGGGTCCTACGAGCAGTACTTC. Its protein product is CASSKSRGGSYEQYF.